This passage covers 10 T cell receptor beta chains from one sample sequenced in a study of shared clonotypes between healthy human individuals. Profiling relied on immunoSEQ multiplex PCR, and the TCRdb table lists in-frame clones only, not all of them. Of roughly 1 million clones in the sample, around 82% were seen once. The sequencing sample was made of memory CD4+ T cells from PBMCs. The subset: CD45RA-negative fraction. The receptors come from a young man in good health. Some clones in this sample may be carry-over from other donors' samples.

Turning to this clone: A far larger clone is one nucleotide away, so this likely arose from a read error. The rearrangement uses TRBV6-5 and TRBJ2-7, with D perhaps matching TRBD1 (5 bases). The V gene's germline CDR1 is MNHEY and CDR2 SVGAGI. This CDR3 has 13 amino acids. Trimming shortened V by 5 bases and J by 0 bases, and 8 bases separated the two germline ends. This CDR3 reads CASSAGFSYEQYF. DNA for the CDR3: TGTGCCAGCAGTGCAGGGTTCTCCTACGAGCAGTACTTC.

The chain recombines TRBV7-8 with TRBJ2-5; D unresolved. This CDR3 spans 13 amino acids. V was pared by 5 bases and J by 5 bases, with 12 bases between. The germline CDR1 and CDR2 sequences are SGHVS and FQNEAQ. CDR3 sequence reads: CASSASSKETQYF. The CDR3 DNA sequence: TGTGCCAGCAGCGCCTCCTCTAAGGAGACCCAGTACTTC.

J is TRBJ2-5 and V is TRBV9; D call uncertain. CDR1 SGDLS and CDR2 YYNGEE come from the germline V gene. The V gene lost 0 bases and the J gene lost 5 bases, with 14 bases spanning the gap. CDR3 length equals 15 residues. CDR3 loop: CASSVEGQAGETQYF. The CDR3 DNA follows: TGTGCCAGCAGCGTAGAGGGCCAAGCTGGGGAGACCCAGTACTTC.

Details on this clone: The same CDR3 is also encoded by other DNA sequences in this sample. V usage is TRBV5-1 and J usage is TRBJ2-5; 11 bases are shared with TRBD2. Trimming took 4 bases from V and 3 from J; bases not matched to a gene: 2. CDR3 length: 14 amino acids. CDR1 and CDR2 (germline): SGHRS, YFSETQ. The CDR3 is CASSGGLAEETQYF. In DNA form, the CDR3 reads TGCGCCAGCAGCGGGGGACTAGCGGAAGAGACCCAGTACTTC.

This clone was recorded once. The gene calls are TRBV28 and TRBJ1-5; 7 positions agree with TRBD1. Germline assignment: CDR1 MDHEN and CDR2 SYDVKM. This CDR3 has 14 residues. V lost 2 bases, J lost 10 bases, and 8 bases stayed unmatched. CDR3 sequence: CASSLGDSSGPQHF. The CDR3 nucleotides are TGTGCCAGCAGTTTAGGGGACAGTTCAGGACCCCAGCATTTT.

This chain uses TRBV28 with TRBJ1-5, with 9 bases lining up with TRBD1. Germline CDR1 is MDHEN and CDR2 is SYDVKM. This CDR3 contains 21 residues. With 3 bases clipped from V and 3 bases from J, the junction kept 21 bases outside the gene matches. CDR3: CASSFGLGGGTGTEFNQPQHF. As DNA, the CDR3 is TGTGCCAGCAGTTTTGGTCTCGGGGGAGGGACAGGGACGGAGTTCAATCAGCCCCAGCATTTT.

The V gene is TRBV29-1, the J gene TRBJ2-7, with D uncertain. Trimming took off 2 bases at V and 3 bases at J, with 11 bases between the two ends. The germline gives CDR1 SQVTM, CDR2 ANQGSEA. This CDR3 is 13 amino acids long. Written as DNA, the CDR3 is TGCAGCGTTGAACGGCAGGCAGGCTACGAGCAGTACTTC. It codes for CSVERQAGYEQYF.

The genes are TRBV15 and TRBJ1-1; D remains ambiguous. This CDR3 is 13 amino acids long. The germline V and J ends were trimmed by 7 bases and 5 bases, with 14 bases remaining between them. CDR1 is LNHNV, CDR2 YYDKDF, per germline (reference sequence). CDR3 sequence (DNA): TGTGCCACCACCATAGAAAGAAGAACTGAAGCTTTCTTT. Protein sequence: CATTIERRTEAFF.

CDR3 sequence reads: CASSQAGTGAPGGEKLFF. The CDR3 DNA reads as TGCGCCAGCAGCCAAGCCGGGACAGGGGCGCCAGGAGGGGAAAAACTGTTTTTT. This chain uses TRBV4-1 with TRBJ1-4, with 10 bases lining up with TRBD1. Per germline, CDR1 MGHRA and CDR2 YSYEKL. V was clipped by 1 base and J by 8 bases; unmatched bases: 13. The CDR3 has 18 residues.

This chain uses TRBV7-9 with TRBJ2-3; D is unresolved. The germline V gene has CDR1 SEHNR and CDR2 FQNEAQ (reference sequence). The V end was cut by 4 bases, the J end by 4 bases, with 15 bases between. The CDR3 sequence is 15 residues long. CDR3 sequence reads: CASSSSILRPDTQYF. CDR3 DNA sequence: TGTGCCAGCAGCTCTTCCATTCTCCGCCCAGATACGCAGTATTTT.